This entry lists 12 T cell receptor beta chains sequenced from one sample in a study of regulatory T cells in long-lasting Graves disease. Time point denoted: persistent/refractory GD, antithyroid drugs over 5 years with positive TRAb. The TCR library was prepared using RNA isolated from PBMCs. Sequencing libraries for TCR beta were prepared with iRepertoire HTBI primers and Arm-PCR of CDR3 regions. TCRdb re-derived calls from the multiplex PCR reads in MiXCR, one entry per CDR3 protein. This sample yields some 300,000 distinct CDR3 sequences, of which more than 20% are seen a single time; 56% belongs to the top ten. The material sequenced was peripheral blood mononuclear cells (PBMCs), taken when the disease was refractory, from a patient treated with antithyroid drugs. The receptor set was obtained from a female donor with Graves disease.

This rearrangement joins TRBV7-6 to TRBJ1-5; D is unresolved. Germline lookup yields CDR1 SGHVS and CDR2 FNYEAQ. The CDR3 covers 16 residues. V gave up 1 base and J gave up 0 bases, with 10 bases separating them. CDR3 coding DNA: TGTGCCAGCAGCTTAGGGCCAGCCACTAGCAATCAGCCCCAGCATTTT. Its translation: CASSLGPATSNQPQHF.

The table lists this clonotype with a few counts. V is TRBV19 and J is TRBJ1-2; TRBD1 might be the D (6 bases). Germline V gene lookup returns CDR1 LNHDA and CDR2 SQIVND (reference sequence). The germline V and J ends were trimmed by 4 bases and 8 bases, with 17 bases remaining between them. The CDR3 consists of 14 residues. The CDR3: CASSRTDSWGGYTF. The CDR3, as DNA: TGTGCCAGTAGTAGAACGGACAGTTGGGGAGGCTACACCTTC.

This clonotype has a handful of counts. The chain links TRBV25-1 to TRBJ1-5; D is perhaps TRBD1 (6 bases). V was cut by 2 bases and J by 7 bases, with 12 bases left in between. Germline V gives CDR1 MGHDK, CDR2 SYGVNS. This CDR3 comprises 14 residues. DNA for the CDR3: TGTGCCAGCAGTGAACCTGGGGGCAGGCAGCCCCAGCATTTT. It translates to CASSEPGGRQPQHF.

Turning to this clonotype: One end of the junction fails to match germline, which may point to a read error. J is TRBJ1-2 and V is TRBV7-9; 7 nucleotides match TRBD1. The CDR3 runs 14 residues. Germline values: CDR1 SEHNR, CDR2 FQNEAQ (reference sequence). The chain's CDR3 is CASGLAEGADGYTF. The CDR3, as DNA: TGTGCCAGCGGCTTAGCGGAGGGGGCGGATGGCTACACCTTC.

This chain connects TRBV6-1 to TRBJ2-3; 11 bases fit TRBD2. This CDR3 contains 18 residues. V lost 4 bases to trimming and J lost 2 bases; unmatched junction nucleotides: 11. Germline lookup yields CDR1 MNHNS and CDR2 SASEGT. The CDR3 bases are TGTGCCAGCAGTGGCCCGTCGACTAGCGGGACTTACACAGATACGCAGTATTTT. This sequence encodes CASSGPSTSGTYTDTQYF.

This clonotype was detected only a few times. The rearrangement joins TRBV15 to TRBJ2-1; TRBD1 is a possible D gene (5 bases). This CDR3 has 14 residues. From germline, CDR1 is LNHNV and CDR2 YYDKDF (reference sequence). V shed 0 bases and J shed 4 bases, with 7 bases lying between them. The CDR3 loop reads CATSRDAGYNEQFF. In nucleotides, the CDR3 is TGTGCCACCAGCAGAGATGCAGGGTACAATGAGCAGTTCTTC.

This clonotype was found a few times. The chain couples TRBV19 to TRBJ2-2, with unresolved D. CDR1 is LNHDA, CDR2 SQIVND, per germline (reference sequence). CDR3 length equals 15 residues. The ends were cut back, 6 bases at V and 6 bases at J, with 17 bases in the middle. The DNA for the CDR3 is TGTGCCAGTAGCCCCATAGGTGGTTTGGCCGGGGAGCTGTTTTTT. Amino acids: CASSPIGGLAGELFF.

The CDR3 reads CASSLELLEYEQYF. CDR3 bases: TGTGCCAGCAGCTTGGAGCTCCTAGAGTACGAGCAGTACTTC. The chain carries TRBV5-5 and TRBJ2-7; D is unclear. This CDR3 region has 14 residues. Trimming stripped 0 bases from V and 4 bases from J, with 11 bases between. The germline gives CDR1 SGHKS, CDR2 YYEKEE (reference sequence).

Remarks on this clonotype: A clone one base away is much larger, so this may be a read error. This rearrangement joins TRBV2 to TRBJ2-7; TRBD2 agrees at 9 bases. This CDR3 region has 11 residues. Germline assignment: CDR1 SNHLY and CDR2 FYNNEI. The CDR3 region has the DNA TGTGCCGGCGGGACTAGCTACGGGCAGTACTTC. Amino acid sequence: CAGGTSYGQYF.

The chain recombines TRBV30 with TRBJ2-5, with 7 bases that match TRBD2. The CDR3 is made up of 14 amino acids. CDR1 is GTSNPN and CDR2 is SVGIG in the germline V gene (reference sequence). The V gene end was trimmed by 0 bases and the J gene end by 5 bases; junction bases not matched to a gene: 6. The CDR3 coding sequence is TGTGCCTGGAGTGTGCTGGGAGGGACGGAGACCCAGTACTTC. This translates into CAWSVLGGTETQYF.

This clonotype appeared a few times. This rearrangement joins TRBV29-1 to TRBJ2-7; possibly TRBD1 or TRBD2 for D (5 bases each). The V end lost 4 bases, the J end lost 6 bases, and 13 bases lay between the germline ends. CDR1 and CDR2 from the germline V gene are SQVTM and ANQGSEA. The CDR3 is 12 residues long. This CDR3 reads CSVGLIGAEQYF. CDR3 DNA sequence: TGCAGCGTTGGGTTAATCGGGGCCGAGCAGTACTTC.

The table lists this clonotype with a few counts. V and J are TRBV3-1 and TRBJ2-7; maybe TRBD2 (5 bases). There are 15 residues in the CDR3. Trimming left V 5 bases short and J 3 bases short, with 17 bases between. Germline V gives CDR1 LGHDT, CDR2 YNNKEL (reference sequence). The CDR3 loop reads CASSEGLSRDYEQYF. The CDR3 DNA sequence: TGTGCCAGCAGCGAGGGATTAAGTAGGGACTACGAGCAGTACTTC.